The 10 T cell receptor beta chains listed next were all sequenced from one sample in a study of blood T cell repertoires in COVID-19. The assay was immunoSEQ multiplex PCR, and TCRdb's table has in-frame clones only and misses some. This sample has fewer than 350,000 clones; 80% to 95% occur once, and the top ten carry 6.8%. The source material was peripheral blood. Receptor source: a woman in her twenties or thirties with COVID-19, enrolled during active disease.

The chain is built from TRBV10-2 and TRBJ2-2, with TRBD2 matching 8 bases. The CDR3 consists of 16 residues. V lost 6 bases, J lost 5 bases, and 11 bases stayed unmatched. The germline CDR1 and CDR2 sequences are WSHSY and SAAADI. The CDR3 region is CASSGRAGVGTGELFF. For the CDR3, the DNA is TGCGCCAGCAGCGGGAGGGCGGGAGTAGGAACCGGGGAGCTGTTTTTT.

The rearrangement links TRBV30 to TRBJ2-2; D gene ambiguous. The CDR3 consists of 13 residues. The germline gives CDR1 GTSNPN, CDR2 SVGIG (reference sequence). The V end was cut by 4 bases, the J end by 2 bases, with 8 bases between. CDR3 amino acids: CAWTRANTGELFF. The CDR3 nucleotides read TGTGCCTGGACCCGCGCTAACACCGGGGAGCTGTTTTTT.

A few counts support this clone. The chain joins TRBV3-1 (or the pseudogene TRBV3-2) to TRBJ1-3, with 8 bases aligning to TRBD1. Germline V gene sequence: CDR1 LGHDT, CDR2 YNNKEL (reference sequence). The length of the CDR3 is 16 residues. The V and J ends lost 4 bases and 0 bases, in that order; junction bases with no gene match: 5. In DNA, the CDR3 is TGTGCCAGCAGCCTCCGGACAGGGCCCTCTGGAAACACCATATATTTT. Its protein is CASSLRTGPSGNTIYF.

This chain links TRBV11-3 with TRBJ2-2; TRBD2 matches at 9 bases. The ends lost 2 bases at V and 6 bases at J; junction bases unmatched: 7. The CDR3 spans 16 residues. CDR1 SGHNT and CDR2 YENEEA come from the germline V gene. CDR3 region: CASSLSLAGWAGELFF. The CDR3 DNA sequence: TGTGCCAGCAGCTTAAGCCTAGCGGGATGGGCCGGGGAGCTGTTTTTT.

V gene TRBV24-1 combines with J gene TRBJ2-7, with TRBD2 matching over 9 bases. CDR1 and CDR2 (germline): KGHDR, SFDVKD. The V segment lost 5 bases and the J segment 1 base; nucleotides outside the gene matches: 8. This CDR3 has 16 residues. CDR3 nucleotides: TGTGCCACCAGTGGCCCAGAGGCGGGAGGGTCCTACGAGCAGTACTTC. Translating it yields CATSGPEAGGSYEQYF.

The table lists this clone with a count of one. CDR3 sequence reads: CASSSKSTYEQYF. Here the CDR3 DNA reads TGTGCCAGCAGTTCTAAGTCAACCTACGAGCAGTACTTC. The rearrangement links TRBV27 to TRBJ2-7; D remains unclear. The CDR3 is made up of 13 amino acids. Trimming removed 4 bases at V and 2 bases at J, with 9 bases between. Germline CDR1 reads MNHEY; CDR2 reads SMNVEV (reference sequence).

The genes are TRBV24-1 and TRBJ1-5; 8 bases line up with TRBD1. Trimming cost V 5 bases and J 3 bases; bases outside gene matches: 5. CDR3 size: 15 residues. Germline values: CDR1 KGHDR, CDR2 SFDVKD. Here the CDR3 reads CATSVGDRNNQPQHF. The CDR3 DNA reads TGTGCCACCAGTGTCGGGGACAGGAACAATCAGCCCCAGCATTTT.

The chain employs TRBV19 and TRBJ1-5; TRBD1 is a possible D gene (6 bases). V was cut by 5 bases and J by 4 bases, with 15 bases left in between. Germline lookup yields CDR1 LNHDA and CDR2 SQIVND (reference sequence). The CDR3 spans 15 residues. Written as DNA, the CDR3 is TGTGCCAGTAGTGTGGGGGACATTGGGAATCAGCCCCAGCATTTT. This encodes CASSVGDIGNQPQHF.

This chain joins TRBV6-6 and TRBJ1-3; D remains ambiguous. The CDR3 is 15 residues long. CDR1 MNHNY and CDR2 SVGAGI come from the germline V gene (reference sequence). V was trimmed by 1 base and J by 2 bases, leaving 9 bases between them. The CDR3 is CASSYWPEPGNTIYF. CDR3 sequence (DNA): TGTGCCAGCAGTTACTGGCCAGAACCTGGAAACACCATATATTTT.

J is TRBJ1-6 and V is TRBV2; D gene unclear. Trimming took 5 bases from V and 9 from J, leaving 8 bases between them. The CDR3 spans 12 residues. The germline V gene has CDR1 SNHLY and CDR2 FYNNEI. CDR3 amino acids: CASSSSGSPLHF. The CDR3 coding sequence is TGTGCCAGCAGTTCTAGTGGTTCACCCCTCCACTTT.